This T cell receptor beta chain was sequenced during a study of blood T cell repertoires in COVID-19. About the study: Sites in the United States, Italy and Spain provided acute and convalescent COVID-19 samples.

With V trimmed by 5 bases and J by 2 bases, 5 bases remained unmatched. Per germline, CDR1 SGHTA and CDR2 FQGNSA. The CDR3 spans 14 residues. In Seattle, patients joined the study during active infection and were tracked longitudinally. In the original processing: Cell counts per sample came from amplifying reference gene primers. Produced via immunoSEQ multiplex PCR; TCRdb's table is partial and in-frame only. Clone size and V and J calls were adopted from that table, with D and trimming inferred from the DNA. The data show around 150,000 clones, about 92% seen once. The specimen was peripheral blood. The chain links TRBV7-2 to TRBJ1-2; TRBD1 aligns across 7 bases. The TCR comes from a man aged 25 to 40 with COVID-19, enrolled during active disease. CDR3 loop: CASSRGTENYGYTF. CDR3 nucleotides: TGTGCCAGCAGCCGCGGGACAGAAAACTATGGCTACACCTTC.